A selection of T cell receptor beta chains follows, all from one sample in a study of tumor-infiltrating lymphocytes in primary liver carcinoma. TCRdb re-analysed the multiplex PCR reads in MiXCR, keeping a single row per CDR3 protein. In the table there are 48,000 or so distinct CDR3 sequences, 70% to 75% of which are singletons. The source material was liver tumor tissue from sampling region 3. Source of these receptors: a man aged 35-49 years with primary liver carcinoma and hepatitis B virus infection. The CDR3 runs from the conserved cysteine through the conserved F or W. A D gene is named only where the DNA matches it firmly. Clone size is not always given. Where it is, it says once, few, many or a class for expanded clones.

-	TRBV28	many	TRBJ1-5	TGTGCCAGCAGTTTAAGTACCCGCTCCTACCTGAGCAATCAGCCCCAGCATTTT	CASSLSTRSYLSNQPQHF
TRBD2	TRBV4-1	-	TRBJ2-1	TGCACCAGCCGCCAAGCGGGAGGTGAGCAGTTCTTC	CTSRQAGGEQFF
-	TRBV6-6	-	TRBJ2-1	TGTGCCAGCGCGGATGGGGGGGAGCAGTTCTTC	CASADGGEQFF
TRBD2	TRBV2	-	TRBJ2-5	TGTGCCACCAGGAACAGATCGGGAGGGAGTGAGACCCAGTACTTC	CATRNRSGGSETQYF
-	TRBV11-2	-	TRBJ2-1	TGTACCAGAAGCCCTACAGTCAATGAGCAGATCTTC	CTRSPTVNEQIF
-	TRBV29-1	-	TRBJ2-1	TGCAGCGTCGTTCGGCTAGAATCCTACATTGAGCAGTTCTTT	CSVVRLESYIEQFF
TRBD2	TRBV6-2/TRBV6-3	medium-sized	TRBJ2-2	TGTGCCAGCAGCCTAAGCGGGAGTCGAGTCGGGGAGCTGTTTTTT	CASSLSGSRVGELFF
-	TRBV12-3/TRBV12-4	-	TRBJ1-6	TGTGTCAGCAGCCCAGGCTCGGGTAGGGTGGGATCACCCCTCCACTTT	CVSSPGSGRVGSPLHF
TRBD2	TRBV6-5	many	TRBJ2-3	TGTGCCAGCAATCTGGCGGGAGATACTACAGATACGCAGTATTTT	CASNLAGDTTDTQYF
-	TRBV6-1	-	TRBJ2-1	TGTGCCAGCAGTGGAGCCGGAGGGGACGACAATGAGCAGCTCTTC	CASSGAGGDDNEQLF
TRBD1	TRBV12-3/TRBV12-4	-	TRBJ2-2	TGTGCCAGCAGTTTGATGACAGGGGAGATCGGGGAGCTGTTTTTT	CASSLMTGEIGELFF
-	TRBV11-2	-	TRBJ2-7	TGTGCCTGCGGCCAATATTCGGGAGGGGGCTACGAGCATTACTTC	CACGQYSGGGYEHYF
TRBD2	TRBV11-2	-	TRBJ2-2	TGTGTCAGCAGCTTACTAACGGGAGGGTCTGGCACCGGGGAGCCGTTTTTT	CVSSLLTGGSGTGEPFF
-	TRBV29-1	once	TRBJ2-7	TGCAGCGTTGTTGACACCTCGGAAAACGAGCAGTACTTC	CSVVDTSENEQYF
-	TRBV11-2	medium-sized	TRBJ2-7	TGTGCCAGCAGCTTAGGGGGCGGCTACGAGCAGTACTTC	CASSLGGGYEQYF
-	TRBV4-1	-	TRBJ1-4	TGCGCCAGCACTGATAGGGGGGCAGGGAAACTGTTTTTT	CASTDRGAGKLFF
-	TRBV11-2	-	TRBJ2-2	TGTGTCAGCAGCGCCCCGCGACAAACAAACACCGGGGAGTTGTTTTTT	CVSSAPRQTNTGELFF
-	TRBV12-3/TRBV12-4	-	TRBJ2-2	TGTGCCAGCAGTCGTAGGCCCCGAGAGCTGTTTTTT	CASSRRPRELFF
TRBD1	TRBV2	-	TRBJ2-5	TGTGCCAGCTGTGGGACAGGACAAGAGACCCAGTACTTT	CASCGTGQETQYF
TRBD1	TRBV29-1	-	TRBJ1-2	TGCAGCACTTCGGACAGGGTTGTTGGCTACACCTTC	CSTSDRVVGYTF
-	TRBV6-5	-	TRBJ1-6	TGTGCCAGCATGGCTTGGTATAATTCACCCCTCCACTTC	CASMAWYNSPLHF
-	TRBV6-1	-	TRBJ2-5	TGTGCCAGCGGTGAAGAACTTAACGTCCAAGAGACCCAGTACTTC	CASGEELNVQETQYF
-	TRBV6-5	-	TRBJ2-7	TGTGCCCGCAGTTACTCTACGCAGGGGTACGAGCAGTACTTC	CARSYSTQGYEQYF
TRBD1	TRBV11-2	-	TRBJ1-2	TGTGCCAGTAGCCCAGCCGACAGGGACTACGACTACACCTTC	CASSPADRDYDYTF
-	TRBV4-2	-	TRBJ1-6	TGTGCCGGCAGCCGCTTGGACAGTGAGAATTCATCCCTCCACTTT	CAGSRLDSENSSLHF
TRBD1	TRBV29-1	-	TRBJ2-1	TGCAGCGTATTGCCGGGACAGGGCGTGGATGAGCACTTCTTC	CSVLPGQGVDEHFF
-	TRBV4-1	-	TRBJ2-7	TGCGCCAGCAGCCTTTATGACCATGAGCAGTACTTC	CASSLYDHEQYF
-	TRBV2	-	TRBJ1-1	TGTGCCAGCGTAACAGGTCAGGGAGTTGGCACTGAAGCTTTCTTT	CASVTGQGVGTEAFF
-	TRBV10-2	-	TRBJ2-1	TGCGCCAGCAGCCGATATTCCGGAACCTTGAGTGAGCAGTTCTTC	CASSRYSGTLSEQFF
TRBD2	TRBV4-2	-	TRBJ2-1	TGTGCCGACAGCGTAACCGGGACTAGCGGGGACAATGAACAGTTCTTC	CADSVTGTSGDNEQFF
TRBD2	TRBV29-1	-	TRBJ2-7	TGCAGCGATGCTAGCGGGACCTACGAACAGTACTTC	CSDASGTYEQYF
-	TRBV29-1	-	TRBJ2-7	TGCAGCCTTGAAGATCAAGAGGCCACCCCTTCCAATGAGCAGTACTTC	CSLEDQEATPSNEQYF
-	TRBV10-2	-	TRBJ2-3	TGCGCTACTTCACCTGGACTTCCGTTGGCAGATAGGCAGTATTTT	CATSPGLPLADRQYF
-	TRBV11-3	-	TRBJ2-3	TGTGCAAACAGTCCCCACGGTGGAGATACGCAGTATTTT	CANSPHGGDTQYF
TRBD2	TRBV6-5	once	TRBJ2-1	TGTGCCAGCAGTCCCGGGACTAGTGGGAGGGCCGGCGCCTTCAATGGGCAGTTCTTC	CASSPGTSGRAGAFNGQFF
-	TRBV11-2	-	TRBJ2-7	TGTGCCGGCAGCCTAACCTACGGAGTCTACGAGCAGTACTTC	CAGSLTYGVYEQYF
-	TRBV4-2	-	TRBJ2-5	TGTGCCAACATCCAAGATGCAGGGCAAGAGACTCAGTACTTC	CANIQDAGQETQYF
-	TRBV29-1	-	TRBJ1-1	TGCAGCGCACCGGAGGCGAGGAGCCCTGAAGCTTTCTTT	CSAPEARSPEAFF
TRBD2	TRBV6-5	-	TRBJ2-7	TGTACCAGCAGCCCCTGGAATAGCGGGAGATACGAGCAGCACTTC	CTSSPWNSGRYEQHF
TRBD2	TRBV11-2	-	TRBJ2-1	TGTGTCAGCAGCTTAGGCTGGACTAGGGACTACAATGAGCAGCTCTTC	CVSSLGWTRDYNEQLF
-	TRBV6-1	many	TRBJ1-1	TGTGCCAGCAGTGAATACAGGAACTCTGTCAACTCAGCTTTCTTT	CASSEYRNSVNSAFF
-	TRBV29-1	-	TRBJ2-5	TGCAGCGTTAAAGCCGGGGCAGTGCAAGAGACCCAGTACTTC	CSVKAGAVQETQYF
TRBD2	TRBV5-1	medium-sized	TRBJ2-7	TGCGCCAGCAGCGAGACTAGCGGGGGTGTCTACGAGCAGTACTTC	CASSETSGGVYEQYF
-	TRBV7-9	-	TRBJ1-3	TGTGCCAGCAGCTTAGATCGGACGGCGACCGGAAACACCATATATTTT	CASSLDRTATGNTIYF
TRBD1	TRBV6-1	many	TRBJ2-7	TGTGCCAGCGGGGCTCCGGGACAGAGATCCTACGAGCAGTACTTC	CASGAPGQRSYEQYF
TRBD2	TRBV11-2	medium-sized	TRBJ2-3	TGTGCCAGCAGAAGGGCTAGCGGGAATACAGATACGCAGTATTTT	CASRRASGNTDTQYF
-	TRBV11-2	-	TRBJ2-3	TGTGCCAGCAGCTTATCCACGGGATCAGGTACGGAGTATTTT	CASSLSTGSGTEYF
-	TRBV7-9	-	TRBJ2-7	TGTGCTGGCAGCTTAGTAGGGGGCGAGCAGTACTTC	CAGSLVGGEQYF
TRBD2	TRBV7-6	few	TRBJ2-1	TGTGCCAGCAGCTTAGAGACTAGCGGTTACAATGAGCAGTTCTTC	CASSLETSGYNEQFF
-	TRBV20-1	-	TRBJ2-2	TGCAGTGCGCTGACAGCGAACACCGGGGAGCTGTTTTTT	CSALTANTGELFF
TRBD2	TRBV11-2	medium-sized	TRBJ2-7	TGTGCCAGCAGCTTAGCGGGAGGCTCCTACGAGCAGTACTTC	CASSLAGGSYEQYF
-	TRBV29-1	-	TRBJ2-1	TGCAACGGATTGCCGGGACATGGGGTGGATGAGCTGTTCTTC	CNGLPGHGVDELFF
-	TRBV12-3/TRBV12-4	-	TRBJ1-2	TGTGCCAGAAGTTTAGCATGGGGGAACGGCTGCACCTTC	CARSLAWGNGCTF